The 20 T cell receptor beta chains listed next were all sequenced from one sample in a study of cytomegalovirus exposure and HLA in healthy donors. The PCR ran on 60 Vbeta and 13 Jbeta primers. Method: immunoSEQ multiplex PCR; TCRdb's copy keeps in-frame clones and lacks some. This repertoire shows some 130,000 clones, 60% to 75% found once; its top ten account for more than 1.5%. Sequences were obtained from PBMCs. The receptors here all came from a human donor in good health.

The CDR3 nucleotides read TGCGCCAGCAGCTTAGGGGTAGATACGCAGTATTTT. This sequence encodes CASSLGVDTQYF. The chain couples TRBV5-1 to TRBJ2-3, with a tentative D call TRBD1 (5 bases). Between the trimmed V and J ends, which lost 2 bases and 5 bases, there was a span of 6 bases. The CDR3 sequence is 12 residues long. From germline, CDR1 is SGHRS and CDR2 YFSETQ.

This clone was detected a few times. This sequence joins TRBV28 and TRBJ2-1; TRBD1 agrees at 8 bases. The ends lost 7 bases at V and 3 bases at J; junction bases unmatched: 11. CDR3 length: 16 amino acids. Germline CDR1 is MDHEN and CDR2 is SYDVKM. As DNA, the CDR3 is TGTGCCAGCACCACCGCAAGGGGACAGGTCTACAATGAGCAGTTCTTC. It yields the protein CASTTARGQVYNEQFF.

The V call is TRBV5-1, the J call TRBJ1-4; 9 bases match TRBD1. The CDR3 runs to 14 residues. CDR1 is SGHRS, CDR2 YFSETQ, per germline. Germline trimming cut 1 base from V and 8 bases from J; bases unmatched to any gene: 3. This CDR3 is CASSLTGGLEKLFF. The CDR3 DNA reads TGCGCCAGCAGCTTGACAGGGGGCTTGGAAAAACTGTTTTTT.

The J gene is TRBJ2-1, the V gene TRBV28; D ambiguous. The CDR3 loop spans 14 amino acids. The V gene's germline CDR1 is MDHEN and CDR2 SYDVKM. Trimming cost V 7 bases and J 8 bases, with 18 bases left between them. For the CDR3, the DNA is TGTGCCAGCATCCACGCCCACTCGCTTCATGAGCAGTTCTTC. This sequence encodes CASIHAHSLHEQFF.

The chain carries TRBV5-1 and TRBJ2-7; the match to TRBD1 covers 11 bases. Germline assignment: CDR1 SGHRS and CDR2 YFSETQ. Unmatched junction bases numbered 2, after V lost 4 bases and J lost 2 bases. The CDR3 is 14 amino acids. In DNA, the CDR3 is TGCGCCAGCAGCCCGGGACAGGGGGCCTACGAGCAGTACTTC. It specifies CASSPGQGAYEQYF.

V and J are TRBV29-1 and TRBJ2-1; TRBD1 is a possible D gene (5 bases). CDR3 size: 14 residues. Per the germline V gene, CDR1 is SQVTM and CDR2 is ANQGSEA. V lost 4 bases, J lost 5 bases, and 15 bases lay in between. The CDR3 bases are TGCAGCGTTGGATTCAGGGTGATGGACAATGAGCAGTTCTTC. Translation gives CSVGFRVMDNEQFF.

This rearrangement joins TRBV27 to TRBJ1-1; 7 bases match TRBD1. The CDR3 is 15 amino acids. J was trimmed by 6 bases and V by 5 bases; bases with no gene match: 12. CDR1 MNHEY and CDR2 SMNVEV come from the germline V gene (reference sequence). CDR3 DNA sequence: TGTGCCAGCAGTACTCGACAGGGAAAGGGACCTGAAGCTTTCTTT. Protein: CASSTRQGKGPEAFF.

The DNA for the CDR3 is TGCGCCAGCAGCCAAGCCGGGACAGGTAGAAACACCATATATTTT. Its protein product is CASSQAGTGRNTIYF. The rearrangement joins TRBV4-1 to TRBJ1-3; TRBD1 agrees at 8 bases. The V segment lost 1 base and the J segment 5 bases; nucleotides outside the gene matches: 4. The germline V gene has CDR1 MGHRA and CDR2 YSYEKL. CDR3 size: 15 residues.

This chain links TRBV29-1 with TRBJ2-7; D might be TRBD1 (7 bases). V was pared by 4 bases and J by 6 bases, with 16 bases between. The CDR3 totals 13 residues. CDR1 and CDR2 (germline): SQVTM, ANQGSEA. CDR3 coding DNA: TGCAGCGTTGCTGACAGGGAGGTTCTCGAGCAGTACTTC. As protein: CSVADREVLEQYF.

The gene calls are TRBV10-3 and TRBJ2-5; D perhaps matches TRBD1 (5 bases). The DNA end is more similar to TRBJ2-7, so the J call may be wrong. Germline V gives CDR1 ENHRY, CDR2 SYGVKD. The CDR3 has 14 residues. This chain's CDR3 is CAISESQGPYEQYF. DNA for the CDR3: TGTGCCATCAGTGAGTCTCAGGGCCCCTACGAGCAGTACTTC.

The CDR3 loop reads CALQSQGSDTEAFF. Here the CDR3 DNA reads TGTGCCCTCCAATCGCAGGGTTCGGACACTGAAGCTTTCTTT. The rearrangement uses TRBV7-9 and TRBJ1-1; D is perhaps TRBD1 (5 bases). In germline, CDR1 is SEHNR, CDR2 FQNEAQ (reference sequence). The ends were cut back, 11 bases at V and 3 bases at J, with 19 bases in the middle. This CDR3 is built from 14 residues.

The chain uses TRBV6-5 and TRBJ2-1; D is unresolved. CDR1 MNHEY and CDR2 SVGAGI come from the germline V gene. The V gene lost 5 bases and the J gene lost 0 bases, with 8 bases spanning the gap. There are 14 residues in the CDR3. CDR3 in DNA: TGTGCCAGCAGTCAGGATAGCTCCTACAATGAGCAGTTCTTC. This gives the protein CASSQDSSYNEQFF.

The chain couples TRBV7-6 to TRBJ2-1; perhaps TRBD2 as D (6 bases). V gave up 3 bases and J gave up 3 bases, with 9 bases separating them. The CDR3 consists of 14 residues. Germline V gives CDR1 SGHVS, CDR2 FNYEAQ. This CDR3 reads CASSFETSYNEQFF. As DNA, the CDR3 is TGTGCCAGCAGCTTCGAGACTAGCTACAATGAGCAGTTCTTC.

The V and J genes are TRBV19 and TRBJ2-2, with 7 positions matching TRBD1. Germline V CDR1 and CDR2: LNHDA, SQIVND (reference sequence). This CDR3 has 15 amino acids. The V segment lost 5 bases and the J segment 6 bases; nucleotides outside the gene matches: 9. The CDR3 reads CASSPGLTGAGELFF. Here the CDR3 DNA reads TGTGCCAGTAGTCCCGGACTTACAGGGGCCGGGGAGCTGTTTTTT.

The gene calls are TRBV28 and TRBJ2-5; 8 bases agree with TRBD1. CDR1 is MDHEN and CDR2 is SYDVKM in the germline V gene. The CDR3 loop spans 14 amino acids. With V trimmed by 7 bases and J by 4 bases, 8 bases remained unmatched. CDR3 DNA: TGTGCCAGCACCTCGACAGGGGTAGTAGAGACCCAGTACTTC. Its translation is CASTSTGVVETQYF. Full variable domain (rest looked up from reference TRBV28 and TRBJ2-5): DVKVTQSSRYLVKRTGEKVFLECVQDMDHENMFWYRQDPGLGLRLIYFSYDVKMKEKGDIPEGYSVSREKKERFSLILESASTNQTSMYLCASTSTGVVETQYFGPGTRLLVL.

This chain joins TRBV9 and TRBJ2-2; a possible D gene is TRBD1 (5 bases). CDR1 is SGDLS and CDR2 is YYNGEE in the germline V gene. Trimming shortened V by 0 bases and J by 0 bases, and 12 bases separated the two germline ends. The CDR3 has 17 amino acids. For the CDR3, the DNA is TGTGCCAGCAGCGTAGCTACAGGACAAGCGAACACCGGGGAGCTGTTTTTT. Protein: CASSVATGQANTGELFF.

This chain connects TRBV19 to TRBJ1-1; D is perhaps TRBD1 (6 bases). V lost 3 bases and J 5 bases, leaving 13 bases between the germline ends. CDR1 is LNHDA, CDR2 SQIVND, per germline (reference sequence). This CDR3 is built from 14 residues. This CDR3 reads CASSILQGRTEAFF. DNA for the CDR3: TGTGCCAGTAGTATCCTGCAGGGGAGAACTGAAGCTTTCTTT.

This clone was seen a few times. J is TRBJ1-4 and V is TRBV6-1, with D maybe TRBD1 (5 bases). The germline V gene has CDR1 MNHNS and CDR2 SASEGT. The CDR3 covers 16 residues. The V end was cut by 4 bases, the J end by 0 bases, with 12 bases between. The CDR3, as DNA: TGTGCCAGCAGTGGGCAGGGCGTAGCAACTAATGAAAAACTGTTTTTT. It translates to CASSGQGVATNEKLFF.

This clone showed up just a few times. V usage is TRBV18 and J usage is TRBJ2-7, with 11 bases identical to TRBD1. The V segment lost 5 bases and the J segment 6 bases; nucleotides outside the gene matches: 6. In germline, CDR1 is KGHSH, CDR2 LQKENI. CDR3 length equals 14 residues. The CDR3 spells CASSSRTGGGEQYF. CDR3 sequence (DNA): TGTGCCAGCTCATCCCGGACAGGGGGCGGCGAGCAGTACTTC.

This clone has just a few counts. The chain employs TRBV28 and TRBJ2-7; 10 nucleotides agree with TRBD2. With V trimmed by 5 bases and J by 4 bases, 8 bases remained unmatched. CDR1 and CDR2 from the germline V gene are MDHEN and SYDVKM. This CDR3 is 15 amino acids long. Here the CDR3 DNA reads TGTGCCAGCAGTCCCCCCAGCGGGAGGGGTTACGAGCAGTACTTC. Its protein product is CASSPPSGRGYEQYF.